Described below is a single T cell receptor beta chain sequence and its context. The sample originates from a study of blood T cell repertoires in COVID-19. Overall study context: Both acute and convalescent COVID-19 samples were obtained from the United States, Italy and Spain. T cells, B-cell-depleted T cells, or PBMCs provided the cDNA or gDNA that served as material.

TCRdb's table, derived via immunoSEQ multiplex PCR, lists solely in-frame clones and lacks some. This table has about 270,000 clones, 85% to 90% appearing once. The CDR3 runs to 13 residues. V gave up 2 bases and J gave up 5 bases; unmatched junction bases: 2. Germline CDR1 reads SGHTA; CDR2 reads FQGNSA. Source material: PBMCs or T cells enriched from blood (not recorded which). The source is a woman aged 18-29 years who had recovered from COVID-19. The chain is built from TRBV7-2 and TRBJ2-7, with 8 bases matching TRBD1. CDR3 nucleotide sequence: TGTGCCAGCAGCTTATGGACAGGGAACGAGCAGTACTTC. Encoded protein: CASSLWTGNEQYF.